Sequencing of this T cell receptor (beta chain) was carried out in a study of OX40 agonist ivuxolimab in advanced cancers. Overall study: Among those treated, three patients had partial responses, one with hepatocellular carcinoma and two with cutaneous melanoma. Study-wide results and limits: Determination of antigen specificity was not performed for the expanded peripheral T cells. Dosing at 0.1 to 3.0 mg/kg was accompanied by clonal expansion of CD4+ and CD8+ blood T cells by week 6.

Assay: immunoSEQ multiplex PCR; the TCRdb copy retains only in-frame clones and omits some. The sample lists about 76,000 clones, about 88% occurring once. The CDR3 totals 14 residues. Trimming removed 3 bases at V and 2 bases at J, with 11 bases between. Germline CDR1 and CDR2: MDHEN and SYDVKM. Excluded were patients having autoimmune disease history or systemic immunosuppression. With respect to this clone: What it recognizes is unknown.

The sequence was collected from an adult with an advanced solid tumor such as melanoma, head and neck, liver or kidney cancer. V usage is TRBV28 and J usage is TRBJ2-7, with TRBD1 as a possible D gene (6 bases). Specimen: CD4+ or CD8+ T cells sorted from blood, collected in a trial of the OX40 agonist ivuxolimab. The CDR3 is CASSFRDKAYEQYF. DNA for the CDR3: TGTGCCAGCAGTTTTCGGGACAAAGCCTACGAGCAGTACTTC. The variable domain in full, with the rest retrieved from reference TRBV28 and TRBJ2-7, is DVKVTQSSRYLVKRTGEKVFLECVQDMDHENMFWYRQDPGLGLRLIYFSYDVKMKEKGDIPEGYSVSREKKERFSLILESASTNQTSMYLCASSFRDKAYEQYFGPGTRLTVT.